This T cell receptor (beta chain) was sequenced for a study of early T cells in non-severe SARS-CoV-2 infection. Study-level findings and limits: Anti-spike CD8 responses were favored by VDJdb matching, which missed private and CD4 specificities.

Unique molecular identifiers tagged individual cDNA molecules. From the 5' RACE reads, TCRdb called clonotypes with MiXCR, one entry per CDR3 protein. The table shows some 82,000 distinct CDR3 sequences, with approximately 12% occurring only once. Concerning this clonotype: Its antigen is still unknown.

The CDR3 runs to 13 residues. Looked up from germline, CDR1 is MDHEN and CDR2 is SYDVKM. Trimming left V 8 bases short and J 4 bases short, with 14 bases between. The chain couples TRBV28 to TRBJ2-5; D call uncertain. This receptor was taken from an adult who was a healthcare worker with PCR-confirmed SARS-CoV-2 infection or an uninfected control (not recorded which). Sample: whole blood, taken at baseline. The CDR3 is CASGLLGSETQYF. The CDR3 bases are TGTGCCAGCGGCCTTCTCGGGTCAGAGACCCAGTACTTC.